This T cell receptor (beta chain) was sequenced during a study of CD8+ T cells in alopecia areata. Study-level points and caveats: It was lesional scalp, especially alopecia totalis/universalis, that showed higher clonality than normal scalp. With patients, TCR sharing proved less clear than in mice, a difference possibly related to HLA.

As to this clone: Its antigen is as yet unknown.

Sorting from PBMCs produced CD4+ and CD8+ T cells. Sequencing used cDNA as its template, made by extracting RNA and reverse transcribing it. Only in-frame clones appear in the TCRdb table, and some are missing; sequencing was by immunoSEQ multiplex PCR. The profile covers roughly 150,000 clones, with 50% to 65% appearing a single time and approximately 4.8% taken by the ten largest. The germline V gene has CDR1 MDHEN and CDR2 SYDVKM. The V gene lost 5 bases and the J gene lost 5 bases, with 16 bases spanning the gap. The CDR3 totals 14 residues. The chain is built from TRBV28 and TRBJ2-7; D call uncertain. What was sequenced was CD4+ T cells sorted from blood. This TCR was recovered from a human donor in good health. The CDR3 sequence is CASSRWRVLNEQYF. CDR3 nucleotide sequence: TGTGCCAGCAGTCGTTGGCGAGTCCTAAACGAGCAGTACTTC.